This T cell receptor beta chain was obtained from a study of OX40 agonist ivuxolimab in advanced cancers. In the study overall: Patients were dosed intravenously with ivuxolimab at 0.01 to 10 mg/kg every 2 weeks. Dose-escalation patients suffered from hepatocellular carcinoma, melanoma, renal cell or head and neck cancer. Study-wide findings and caveats: In general, CD8+ T cells held more expanded clones than CD4+ did, on average. Compared with others, partial responders at 0.1-3.0 mg/kg displayed clonal expansion among the lowest.

On this clone: Its specificity is unknown.

The germline V gene encodes CDR1 SGDLS and CDR2 YYNGEE. V shed 0 bases and J shed 2 bases, with 20 bases lying between them. The CDR3 loop spans 18 amino acids. Produced via immunoSEQ multiplex PCR; TCRdb's table is partial and in-frame only. This sample carries fewer than 120,000 clones, roughly 87% of them seen once, and the ten largest clones take around 0.26%. The sequenced sample was CD4+ or CD8+ T cells sorted from blood, obtained in a trial of the OX40 agonist ivuxolimab. The gene calls are TRBV9 and TRBJ2-5, with D possibly being TRBD1 (7 bases). The TCR was taken from an adult with an advanced solid tumor such as melanoma, head and neck, liver or kidney cancer. The CDR3 sequence is CASSVAPQGVGGQETQYF. In DNA form, the CDR3 reads TGTGCCAGCAGCGTAGCGCCCCAGGGGGTAGGGGGGCAAGAGACCCAGTACTTC.